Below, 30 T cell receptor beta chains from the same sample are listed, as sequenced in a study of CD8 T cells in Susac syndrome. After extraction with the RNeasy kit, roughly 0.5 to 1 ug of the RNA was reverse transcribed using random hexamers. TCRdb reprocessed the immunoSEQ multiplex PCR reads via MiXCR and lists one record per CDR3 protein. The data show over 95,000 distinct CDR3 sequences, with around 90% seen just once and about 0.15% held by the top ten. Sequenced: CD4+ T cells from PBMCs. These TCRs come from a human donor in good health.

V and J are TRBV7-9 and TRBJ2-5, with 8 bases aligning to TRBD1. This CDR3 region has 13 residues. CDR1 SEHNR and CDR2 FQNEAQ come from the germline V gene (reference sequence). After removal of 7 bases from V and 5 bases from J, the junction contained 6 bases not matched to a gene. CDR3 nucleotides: TGTGCCAGCACCGGAGACAGGGGTGAGACCCAGTACTTC. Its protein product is CASTGDRGETQYF.

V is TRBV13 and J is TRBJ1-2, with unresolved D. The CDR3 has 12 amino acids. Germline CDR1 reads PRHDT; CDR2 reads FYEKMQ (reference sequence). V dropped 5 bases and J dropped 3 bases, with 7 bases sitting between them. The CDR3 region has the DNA TGTGCCAGCAGCCGGACCGACTATGGCTACACCTTC. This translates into CASSRTDYGYTF.

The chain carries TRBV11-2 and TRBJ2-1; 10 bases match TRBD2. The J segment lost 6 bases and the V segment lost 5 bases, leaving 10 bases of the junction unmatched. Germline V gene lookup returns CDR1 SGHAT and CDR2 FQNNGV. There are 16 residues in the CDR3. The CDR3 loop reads CASSPMLAGVSNEQFF. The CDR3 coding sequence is TGTGCCAGCAGCCCAATGCTAGCGGGAGTTTCCAATGAGCAGTTCTTC.

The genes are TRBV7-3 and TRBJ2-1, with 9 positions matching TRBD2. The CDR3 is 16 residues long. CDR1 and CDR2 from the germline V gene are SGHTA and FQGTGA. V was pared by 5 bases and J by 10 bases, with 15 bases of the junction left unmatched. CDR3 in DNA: TGTGCCAGCAGCCGCGCCGGGGGGCGGGGGGGCGGGGAGCAGTTCTTC. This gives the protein CASSRAGGRGGGEQFF.

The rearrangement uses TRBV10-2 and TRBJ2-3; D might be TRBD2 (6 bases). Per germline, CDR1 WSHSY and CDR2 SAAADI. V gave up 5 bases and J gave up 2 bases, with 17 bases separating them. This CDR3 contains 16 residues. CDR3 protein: CASSTRAAGLTDTQYF. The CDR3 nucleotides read TGCGCCAGCAGTACCCGGGCAGCGGGCCTCACAGATACGCAGTATTTT.

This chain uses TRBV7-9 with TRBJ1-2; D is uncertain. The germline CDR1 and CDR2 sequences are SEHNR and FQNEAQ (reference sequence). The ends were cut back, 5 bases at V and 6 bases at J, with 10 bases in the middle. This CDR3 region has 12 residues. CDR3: CASSHSVHGYTF. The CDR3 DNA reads TGTGCCAGCAGCCATAGTGTCCATGGCTACACCTTC.

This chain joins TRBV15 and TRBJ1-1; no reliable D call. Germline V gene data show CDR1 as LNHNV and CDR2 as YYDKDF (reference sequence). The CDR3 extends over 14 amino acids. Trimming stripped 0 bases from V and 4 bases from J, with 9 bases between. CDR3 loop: CATSRDSSTTEAFF. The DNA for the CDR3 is TGTGCCACCAGCAGAGATTCGTCGACCACTGAAGCTTTCTTT.

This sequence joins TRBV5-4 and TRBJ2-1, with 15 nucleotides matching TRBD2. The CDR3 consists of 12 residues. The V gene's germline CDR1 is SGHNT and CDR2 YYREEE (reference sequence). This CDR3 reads CHSGLAGGKQFF. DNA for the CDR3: TGTCATTCCGGACTAGCGGGAGGGAAGCAGTTCTTC.

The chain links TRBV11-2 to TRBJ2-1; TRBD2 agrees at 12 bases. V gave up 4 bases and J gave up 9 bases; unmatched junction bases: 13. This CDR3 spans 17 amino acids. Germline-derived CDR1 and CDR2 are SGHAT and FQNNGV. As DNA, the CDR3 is TGTGCCAGCAGCTCCGTGTCCCCTGGACTAGCGGGAATTGAGCAGTTCTTC. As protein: CASSSVSPGLAGIEQFF.

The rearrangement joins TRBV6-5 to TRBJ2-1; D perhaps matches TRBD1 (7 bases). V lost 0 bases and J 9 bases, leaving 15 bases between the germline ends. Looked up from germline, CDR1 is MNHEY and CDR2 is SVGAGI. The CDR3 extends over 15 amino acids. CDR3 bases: TGTGCCAGCAGTTACTCGGCAGGGGGGATGATTGAGCAGTTCTTC. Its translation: CASSYSAGGMIEQFF.

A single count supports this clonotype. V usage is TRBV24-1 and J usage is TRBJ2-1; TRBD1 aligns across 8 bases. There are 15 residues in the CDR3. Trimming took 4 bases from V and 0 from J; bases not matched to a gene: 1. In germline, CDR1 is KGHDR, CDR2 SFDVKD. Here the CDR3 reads CATSEGQASYNEQFF. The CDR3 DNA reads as TGTGCCACCAGTGAGGGACAGGCCTCCTACAATGAGCAGTTCTTC.

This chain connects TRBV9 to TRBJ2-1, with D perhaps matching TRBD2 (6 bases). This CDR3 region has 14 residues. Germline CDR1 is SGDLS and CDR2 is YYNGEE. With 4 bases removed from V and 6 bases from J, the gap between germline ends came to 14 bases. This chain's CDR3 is CASSPGNSGNEQFF. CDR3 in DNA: TGTGCCAGCAGCCCGGGTAATAGCGGCAATGAGCAGTTCTTC.

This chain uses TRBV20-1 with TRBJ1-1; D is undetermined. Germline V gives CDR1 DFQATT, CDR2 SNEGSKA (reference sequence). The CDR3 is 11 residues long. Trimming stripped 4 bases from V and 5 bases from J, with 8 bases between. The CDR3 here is CSAIIQTEAFF. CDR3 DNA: TGCAGTGCTATTATCCAAACTGAAGCTTTCTTT.

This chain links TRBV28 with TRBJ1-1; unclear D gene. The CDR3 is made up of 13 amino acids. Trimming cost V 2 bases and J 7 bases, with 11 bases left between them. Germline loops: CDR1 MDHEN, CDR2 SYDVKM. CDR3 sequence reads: CASSLVMGFEAFF. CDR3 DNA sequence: TGTGCCAGCAGTTTAGTGATGGGATTTGAAGCTTTCTTT.

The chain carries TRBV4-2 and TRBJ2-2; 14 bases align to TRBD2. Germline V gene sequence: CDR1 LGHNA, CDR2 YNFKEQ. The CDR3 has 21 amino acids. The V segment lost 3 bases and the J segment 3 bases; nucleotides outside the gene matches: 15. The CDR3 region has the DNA TGTGCCAGCAGCCACCAAAAGACTAGCGGGAGGGCTCGTACGCACACCGGGGAGCTGTTTTTT. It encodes CASSHQKTSGRARTHTGELFF.

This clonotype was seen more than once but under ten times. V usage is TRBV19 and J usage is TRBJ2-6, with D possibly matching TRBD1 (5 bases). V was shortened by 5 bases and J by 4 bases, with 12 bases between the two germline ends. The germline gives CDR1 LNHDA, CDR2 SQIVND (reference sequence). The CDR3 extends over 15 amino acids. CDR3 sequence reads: CASSARTFGANVLTF. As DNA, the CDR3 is TGTGCCAGTAGTGCCCGGACATTCGGGGCCAACGTCCTGACTTTC.

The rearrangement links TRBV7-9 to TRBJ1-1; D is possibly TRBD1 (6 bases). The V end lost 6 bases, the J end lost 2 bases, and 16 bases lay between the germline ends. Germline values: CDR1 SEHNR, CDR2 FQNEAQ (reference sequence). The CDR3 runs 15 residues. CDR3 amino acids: CASSPDRGPNTEAFF. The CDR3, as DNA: TGTGCCAGCAGTCCAGATCGGGGGCCCAACACTGAAGCTTTCTTT.

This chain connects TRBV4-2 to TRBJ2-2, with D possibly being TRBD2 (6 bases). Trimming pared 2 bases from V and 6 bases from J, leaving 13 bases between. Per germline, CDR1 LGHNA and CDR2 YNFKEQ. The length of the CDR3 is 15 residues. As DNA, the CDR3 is TGTGCCAGCAGCCAACGCGGGGTTAGGGCCGGGGAGCTGTTTTTT. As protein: CASSQRGVRAGELFF.

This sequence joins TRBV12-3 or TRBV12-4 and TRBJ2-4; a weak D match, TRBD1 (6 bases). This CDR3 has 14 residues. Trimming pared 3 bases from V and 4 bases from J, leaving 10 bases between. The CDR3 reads CASSLAGAKNIQYF. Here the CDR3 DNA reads TGTGCCAGCAGTTTGGCAGGGGCAAAAAACATTCAGTACTTC.

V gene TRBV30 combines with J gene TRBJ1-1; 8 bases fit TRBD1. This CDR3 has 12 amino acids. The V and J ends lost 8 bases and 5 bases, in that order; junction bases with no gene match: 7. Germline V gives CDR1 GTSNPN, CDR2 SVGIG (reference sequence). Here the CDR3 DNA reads TGTGCCCGAGGACAGGGAGGGACTGAAGCTTTCTTT. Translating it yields CARGQGGTEAFF.

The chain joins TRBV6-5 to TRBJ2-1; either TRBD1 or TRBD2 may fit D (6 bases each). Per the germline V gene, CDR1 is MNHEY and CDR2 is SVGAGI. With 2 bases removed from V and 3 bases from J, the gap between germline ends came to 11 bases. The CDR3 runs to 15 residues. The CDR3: CASSYLRGGYNEQFF. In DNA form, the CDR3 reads TGTGCCAGCAGTTACCTCAGGGGAGGCTACAATGAGCAGTTCTTC.

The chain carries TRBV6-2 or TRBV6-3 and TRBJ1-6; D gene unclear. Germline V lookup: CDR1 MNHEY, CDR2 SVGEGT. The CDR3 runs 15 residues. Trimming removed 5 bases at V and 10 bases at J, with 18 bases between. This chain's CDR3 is CASSRPTTLESPLHF. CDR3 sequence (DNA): TGTGCCAGCAGTCGGCCTACGACCCTCGAGTCACCCCTCCACTTT.

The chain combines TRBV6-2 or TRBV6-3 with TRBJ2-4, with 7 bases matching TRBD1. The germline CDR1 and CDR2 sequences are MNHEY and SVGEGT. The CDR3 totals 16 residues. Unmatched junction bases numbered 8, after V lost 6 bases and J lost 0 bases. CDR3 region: CASSLDRDEAKNIQYF. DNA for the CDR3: TGTGCCAGCAGCCTAGACAGGGACGAAGCCAAAAACATTCAGTACTTC.

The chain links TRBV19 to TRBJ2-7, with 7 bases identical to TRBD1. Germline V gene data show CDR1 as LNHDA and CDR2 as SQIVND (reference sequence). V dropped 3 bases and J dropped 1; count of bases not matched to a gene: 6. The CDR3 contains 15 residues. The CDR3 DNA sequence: TGTGCCAGTAGTATCCCGAGGGGGCAGTCCTACGAGCAGTACTTC. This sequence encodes CASSIPRGQSYEQYF.

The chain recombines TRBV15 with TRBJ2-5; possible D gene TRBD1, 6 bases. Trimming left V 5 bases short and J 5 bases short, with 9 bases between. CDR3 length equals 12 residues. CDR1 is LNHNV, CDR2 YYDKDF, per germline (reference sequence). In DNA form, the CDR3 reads TGTGCCACCAGCCCAGGGGAGGAGACCCAGTACTTC. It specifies CATSPGEETQYF.

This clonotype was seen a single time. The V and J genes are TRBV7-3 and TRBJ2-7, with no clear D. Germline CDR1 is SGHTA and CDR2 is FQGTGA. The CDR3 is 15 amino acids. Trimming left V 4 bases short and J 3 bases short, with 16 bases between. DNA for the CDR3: TGTGCCAGCAGCTCCTCATCCGGGTCTGACTACGAGCAGTACTTC. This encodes CASSSSSGSDYEQYF.

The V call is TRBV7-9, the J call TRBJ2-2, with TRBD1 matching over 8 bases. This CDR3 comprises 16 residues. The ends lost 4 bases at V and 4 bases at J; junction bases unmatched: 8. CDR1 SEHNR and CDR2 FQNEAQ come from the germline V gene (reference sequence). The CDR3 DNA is TGTGCCAGCAGCTCCCGAGACAGGGGACCCACCGGGGAGCTGTTTTTT. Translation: CASSSRDRGPTGELFF.

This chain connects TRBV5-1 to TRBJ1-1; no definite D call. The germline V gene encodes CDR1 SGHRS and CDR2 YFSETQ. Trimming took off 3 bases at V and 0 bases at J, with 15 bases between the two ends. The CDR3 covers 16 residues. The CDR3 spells CASSSEPTNMNTEAFF. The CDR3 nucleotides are TGCGCCAGCAGCTCCGAGCCGACAAACATGAACACTGAAGCTTTCTTT.

CDR3 sequence reads: CASSYYLSASGDTQYF. CDR3 nucleotide sequence: TGTGCCAGCAGTTACTATCTTTCGGCTAGCGGAGATACGCAGTATTTT. This chain links TRBV6-6 with TRBJ2-3; 7 bases are shared with TRBD2. With 1 base clipped from V and 5 bases from J, the junction kept 9 bases outside the gene matches. Looked up from germline, CDR1 is MNHNY and CDR2 is SVGAGI (reference sequence). The CDR3 totals 16 residues.

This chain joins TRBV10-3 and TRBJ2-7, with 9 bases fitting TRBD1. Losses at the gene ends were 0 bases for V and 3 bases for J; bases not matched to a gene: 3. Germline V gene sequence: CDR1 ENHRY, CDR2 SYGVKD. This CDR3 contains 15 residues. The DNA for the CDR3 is TGTGCCATCAGTGAGTCCGGGACAGGGATCTACGAGCAGTACTTC. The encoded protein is CAISESGTGIYEQYF.